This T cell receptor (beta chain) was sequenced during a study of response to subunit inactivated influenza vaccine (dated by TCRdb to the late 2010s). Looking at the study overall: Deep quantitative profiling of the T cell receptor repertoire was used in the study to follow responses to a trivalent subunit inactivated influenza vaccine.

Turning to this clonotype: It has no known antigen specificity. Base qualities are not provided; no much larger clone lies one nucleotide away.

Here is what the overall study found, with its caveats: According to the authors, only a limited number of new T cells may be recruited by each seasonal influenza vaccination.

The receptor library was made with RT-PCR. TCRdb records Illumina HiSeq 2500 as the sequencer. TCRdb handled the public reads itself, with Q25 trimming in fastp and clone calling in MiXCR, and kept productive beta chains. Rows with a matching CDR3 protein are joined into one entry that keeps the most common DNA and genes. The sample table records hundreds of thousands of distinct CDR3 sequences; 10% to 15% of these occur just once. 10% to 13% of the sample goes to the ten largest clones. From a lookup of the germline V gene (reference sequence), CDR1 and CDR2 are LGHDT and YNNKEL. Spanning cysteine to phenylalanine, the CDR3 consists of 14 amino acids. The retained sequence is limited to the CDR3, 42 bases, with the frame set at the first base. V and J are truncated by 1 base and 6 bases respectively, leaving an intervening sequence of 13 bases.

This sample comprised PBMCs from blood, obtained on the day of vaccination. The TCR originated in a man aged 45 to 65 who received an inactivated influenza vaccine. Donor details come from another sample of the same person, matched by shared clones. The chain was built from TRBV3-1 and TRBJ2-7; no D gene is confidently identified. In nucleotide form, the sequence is TGTGCCAGCAGCCAAGTGGGATTGGAGTCCGAGCAGTACTTC. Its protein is CASSQVGLESEQYF.